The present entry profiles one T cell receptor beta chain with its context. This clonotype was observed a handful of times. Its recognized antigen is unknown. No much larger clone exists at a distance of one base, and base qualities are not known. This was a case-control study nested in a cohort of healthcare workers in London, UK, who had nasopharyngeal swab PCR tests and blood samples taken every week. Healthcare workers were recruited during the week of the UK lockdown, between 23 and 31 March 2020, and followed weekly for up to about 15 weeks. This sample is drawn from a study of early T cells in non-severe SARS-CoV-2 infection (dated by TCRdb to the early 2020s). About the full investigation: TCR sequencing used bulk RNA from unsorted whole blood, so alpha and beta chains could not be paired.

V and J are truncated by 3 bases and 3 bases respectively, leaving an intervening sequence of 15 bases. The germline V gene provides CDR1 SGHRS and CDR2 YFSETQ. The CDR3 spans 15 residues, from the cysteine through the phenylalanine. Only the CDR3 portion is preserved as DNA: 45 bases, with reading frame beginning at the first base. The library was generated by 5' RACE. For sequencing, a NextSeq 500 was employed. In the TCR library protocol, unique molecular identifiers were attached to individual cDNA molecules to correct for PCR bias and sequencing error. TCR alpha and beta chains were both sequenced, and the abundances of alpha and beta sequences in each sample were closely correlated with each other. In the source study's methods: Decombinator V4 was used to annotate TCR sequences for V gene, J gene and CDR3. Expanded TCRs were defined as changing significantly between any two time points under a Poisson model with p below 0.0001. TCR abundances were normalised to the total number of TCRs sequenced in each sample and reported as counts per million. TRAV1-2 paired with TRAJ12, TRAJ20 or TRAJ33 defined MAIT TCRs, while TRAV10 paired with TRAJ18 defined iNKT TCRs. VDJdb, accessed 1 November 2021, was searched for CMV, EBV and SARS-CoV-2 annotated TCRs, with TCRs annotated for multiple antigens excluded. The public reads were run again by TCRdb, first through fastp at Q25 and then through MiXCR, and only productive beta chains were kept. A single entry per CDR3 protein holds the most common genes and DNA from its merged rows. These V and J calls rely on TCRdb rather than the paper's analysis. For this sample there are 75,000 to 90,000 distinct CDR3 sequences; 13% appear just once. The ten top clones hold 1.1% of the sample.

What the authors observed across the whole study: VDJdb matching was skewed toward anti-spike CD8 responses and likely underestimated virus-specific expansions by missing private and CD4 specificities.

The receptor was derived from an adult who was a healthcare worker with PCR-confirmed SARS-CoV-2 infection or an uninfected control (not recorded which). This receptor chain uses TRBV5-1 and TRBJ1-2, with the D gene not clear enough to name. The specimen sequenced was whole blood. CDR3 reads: CASSSSTPWDYGYTF. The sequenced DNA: TGCGCCAGCAGCTCGTCGACACCGTGGGACTATGGCTACACCTTC. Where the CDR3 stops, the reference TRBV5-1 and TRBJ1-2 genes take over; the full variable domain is KAGVTQTPRYLIKTRGQQVTLSCSPISGHRSVSWYQQTPGQGLQFLFEYFSETQRNKGNFPGRFSGRQFSNSRSEMNVSTLELGDSALYLCASSSSTPWDYGYTFGSGTRLTVV.